This T cell receptor beta chain appears in the sequencing data of a study of shared clonotypes between healthy human individuals (TCRdb year 2020). For the study in its entirety: A few men and two women, aged 18 to 49 years, made up the cohort. For each donor, CD4 naive and CD4 memory were each run on three plates, CD8 naive on two plates, and CD8 memory on one plate. Different laboratories and diverse techniques were used to prepare libraries and sequence TCR repertoires, to increase sequencing depth and limit assay-specific biases. The study deeply sequenced blood TCR repertoires of about 5 healthy adults to estimate repertoire size and the extent of clonotype sharing between individuals. Each donor's leukapheresis produced roughly between roughly 0.85 and 10 billion PBMCs. Beyond this particular receptor, the publication reports: Even with the large sequencing depth, rarefaction of the sorted-subset datasets indicated that sequencing was incomplete. Pairwise subsampling led to the expectation that sequencing depth would affect the degree of clonotype sharing among donors. Sampling was restricted to blood, and TCR repertoires in tissues likely differ from the TCR repertoires found in blood. Compared with non-shared clonotypes, the clonotypes found in all four sorted-subset donors had higher generation probabilities. Naive subsets generally had larger estimated clonotype richness than memory subsets. The small number of donors limited the genetic and exposure-history diversity represented. When a handful of donors were compared, the shared fraction of clonotypes was 5% to 6.5% for naive CD4, more than 3% for naive CD8, 2.3% for memory CD4, and 0.4% for memory CD8.

Using the deep immunoSEQ assay, multiplex PCR amplified TCR CDR3 regions from genomic DNA. Genomic DNA extracted from each cell subset was distributed evenly over all wells of several immunoSEQ 96-well plates, and each plate served as one replicate. For sorted subsets, roughly 190 ng of genomic DNA, equivalent to 25,000 to 35,000 T cell genomes, went into each replicate PCR. The purified libraries were quantified using a Qubit 3.0 fluorometer, sized with a Bioanalyzer 2100, and then quantified again using the KAPA Library Quantification kit. Every immunoSEQ 96-well plate was sequenced on a dedicated single-read 150-cycle Illumina NextSeq 550 flow cell. Turning to the authors' computational methods: Because only junctional sequences without quality scores were contained in the immunoSEQ output, filtering matching that applied to full-length reads could not be performed. Sequences were annotated with PyIR, a Python wrapper for IgBLAST v1.9, using IMGT germline references to assign V/J genes and CDR3. Reads were filtered out if the reads had weak V/J assignments (E-value above 1e-6), no CDR3, stop codons, out-of-frame junctions, or ambiguous translated residues. A V3J clonotype was defined by an identical inferred V gene, J gene, and CDR3 amino acid sequence. To compute the percentage overlap between repertoires, the number of shared unique clonotypes was divided by the size of the smaller repertoire. Richness of each repertoire was evaluated using RTK rarefaction, the Chao1 estimator, and Recon v2.1 estimates of unobserved clonotypes. For all TCRbeta clonotypes obtained by the gDNA method from a few donors, generation probabilities were computed with OLGA. TCRdb stores this immuneACCESS table with in-frame sequences only. Part of the clones is absent; in the studies checked, under half of the shortfall reflects unresolved V genes, and no reason is known for the rest. That table gives V, J and clone size, and the DNA gave D and trimming. Within this sample are about 2 million clones, with roughly 96% of them counted one time only. 0.13% of the sample belongs to the ten largest clones.

The donors were healthy, HIV-negative adults with no recently reported acute infections or vaccinations. Only Caucasian adults living in Nashville, Tennessee, USA were represented among the donors. CD4+ T cells were enriched through magnetic negative selection, after which naive cells were positively selected on CD45RA and the remaining negative fraction served as the memory subset. Blood was collected by leukapheresis, and PBMCs were isolated by Ficoll-Histopaque density gradient centrifugation and then cryopreserved in liquid nitrogen vapor phase. Analytical flow cytometry was used to check the purity and quantity of each magnetically sorted T cell population. Genomic DNA was isolated from each sorted fraction and quantified by UV absorbance on a Nanodrop 2000c. The germline V gene specifies SGHAT as CDR1 and FQNNGV as CDR2. From its cysteine to its phenylalanine, the CDR3 spans 11 amino acids. Only the CDR3 region is kept as DNA, spanning 33 bases read in frame from base 1. V and J are truncated by 5 bases and 3 bases respectively, leaving an intervening sequence of 5 bases.

About this clone: The target of this receptor is not known. No base quality values were provided; no much bigger clone lies one nucleotide off. The same CDR3 can be traced to other DNA sequences in this sample.

This TCR derives from a man aged 18 to 30 in good health. The chain couples TRBV11-2 to TRBJ2-7; the D gene lacks a confident call. The material sequenced was naive CD4+ T cells sorted from blood. The cell subset or site label, as the study defines it: CD45RA+ positively selected. The DNA sequence is as follows: TGTGCCAGCAGCCCTTACTACGAGCAGTACTTC. It specifies CASSPYYEQYF.